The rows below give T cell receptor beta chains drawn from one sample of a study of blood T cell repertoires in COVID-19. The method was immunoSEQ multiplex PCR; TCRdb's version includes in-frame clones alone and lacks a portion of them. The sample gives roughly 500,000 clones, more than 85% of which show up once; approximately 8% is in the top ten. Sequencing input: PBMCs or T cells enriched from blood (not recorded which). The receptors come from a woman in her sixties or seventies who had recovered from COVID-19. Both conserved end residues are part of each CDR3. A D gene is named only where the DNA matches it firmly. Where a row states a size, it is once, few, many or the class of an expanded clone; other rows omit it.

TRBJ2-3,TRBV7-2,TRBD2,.,TGTGCCAGCAGCCAAGAAGGGAACGGGGGGGCAATGAATACGCAGTATTTT,CASSQEGNGGAMNTQYF
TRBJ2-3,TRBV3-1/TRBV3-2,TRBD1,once,TGTGCCAGCAGCCAGGACAGGGGGACAGATACGCAGTATTTT,CASSQDRGTDTQYF
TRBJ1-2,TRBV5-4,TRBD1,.,TGTGCCAGCAGCTCTAACCGGGACAGGGTGATTGGCTACACCTTC,CASSSNRDRVIGYTF
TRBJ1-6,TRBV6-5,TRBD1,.,TGTGCCAGCAGTTATCAACAGGGGAGAGGAAATTCACCCCTCCACTTT,CASSYQQGRGNSPLHF
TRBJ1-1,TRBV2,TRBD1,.,TGTGCCAGCAGTTCAGACAGGGGAGAGAACACTGAAGCTTTCTTT,CASSSDRGENTEAFF
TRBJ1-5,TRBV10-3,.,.,TGTGCCATCAGTGAGGCAGGGGCAGGGCAGCCCCAGCATTTT,CAISEAGAGQPQHF
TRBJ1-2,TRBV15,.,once,TGTGCCACCAGCAGAGATCGCGGGTGGAGCTATGGCTACACCTTC,CATSRDRGWSYGYTF
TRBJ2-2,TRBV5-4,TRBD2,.,TGTGCCAGCAGCTTCGGCGGGGGGAACACCGGGGAGCTGTTTTTT,CASSFGGGNTGELFF
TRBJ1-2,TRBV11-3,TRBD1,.,TGTGCCAGCAGCTCTAGATGGGACAGCGGGCAGGGCTATGGCTACACCTTC,CASSSRWDSGQGYGYTF
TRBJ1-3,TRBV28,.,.,TGTGCCAGCAACAGCCAACACTCTGGAAACACCATATATTTT,CASNSQHSGNTIYF
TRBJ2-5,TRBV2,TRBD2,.,TGTGCCAGCAGGGCTAGCGGGGGGGCGGAGACCCAGTACTTC,CASRASGGAETQYF
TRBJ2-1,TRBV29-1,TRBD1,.,TGCAGCGTTGAAGAAGGGGGCTGGTCCTACAATGAGCAGTTCTTC,CSVEEGGWSYNEQFF
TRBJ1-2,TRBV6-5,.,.,TGTGCCAGCAGTTACTCCCTGGACACCAACTATGGCTACACCTTC,CASSYSLDTNYGYTF
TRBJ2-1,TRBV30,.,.,TGTGCCGGGATTGGTAGCTCCTACAATGAGCAGTTCTTC,CAGIGSSYNEQFF
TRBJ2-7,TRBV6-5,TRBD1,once,TGTGCCAGCAGGACAGGGAACTCCTACGAGCAGTACTTC,CASRTGNSYEQYF
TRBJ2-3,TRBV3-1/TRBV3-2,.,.,TGTGCCAGCAGCCTCAAGGGGACCGGGGGGCCGGTAGATACGCAGTATTTT,CASSLKGTGGPVDTQYF
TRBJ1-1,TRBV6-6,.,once,TGTGCCAGCAGTACTCTCGGTCCGAACACTGAAGCTTTCTTT,CASSTLGPNTEAFF
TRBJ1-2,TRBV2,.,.,TGTGCCAGCAGTGTCATATACACGTATGGCTACACCTTC,CASSVIYTYGYTF
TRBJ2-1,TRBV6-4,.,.,TGTGCCAGCAGTGAAGCAGGGGTGAGGGGCAATGAGCAGTTCTTC,CASSEAGVRGNEQFF
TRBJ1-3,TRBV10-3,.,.,TGTGCCACTCGGGACACCGGTCAGGGAAACACCATATATTTT,CATRDTGQGNTIYF
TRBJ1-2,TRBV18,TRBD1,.,TGTGCCAGCTCGGGAGGGACAGGCTCTAACTATGGCTACACCTTC,CASSGGTGSNYGYTF
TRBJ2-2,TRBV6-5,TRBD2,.,TGTGCCAGCAGTCGGGGGGGCATCGGGGAGCTGTTTTTT,CASSRGGIGELFF
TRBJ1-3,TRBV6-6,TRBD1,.,TGTGCCAGCAGTAACCGGGACAGAGGAGGGGACACCATATATTTT,CASSNRDRGGDTIYF
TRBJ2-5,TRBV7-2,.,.,TGTGCCAGCAGCTTATCTAGGCAAGAGACCCAGTACTTC,CASSLSRQETQYF
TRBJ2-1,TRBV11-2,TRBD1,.,TGTGCCAGCAGCGAAGTACCGGGACAGCGGCAGTTCTTC,CASSEVPGQRQFF
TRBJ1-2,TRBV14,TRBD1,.,TGTGCCAGCAGCCAAGAGGGACAGGAAGGCAACTATGGCTACACCTTC,CASSQEGQEGNYGYTF